These 3 T cell receptor beta chains share one sample of origin, sequenced in a study of chemoradiotherapy in HPV16-positive cancers. TCRdb's table, derived via immunoSEQ multiplex PCR, lists solely in-frame clones and lacks some. The table lists about 22,000 clones, 73% of them singletons, with around 2.6% in the top ten. Collection took place from a patient who underwent chemoradiotherapy. These receptors were collected from a human donor with HPV-associated anogenital cancer.

J is TRBJ1-4 and V is TRBV7-8, with a weak D call TRBD1 (6 bases). V lost 2 bases and J 8 bases, leaving 12 bases between the germline ends. The CDR3 runs to 14 residues. Germline lookup yields CDR1 SGHVS and CDR2 FQNEAQ. The CDR3: CASSLQGQGEKLFF. The CDR3 DNA follows: TGTGCCAGCAGCTTACAGGGGCAGGGGGAAAAACTGTTTTTT.

This clone appeared a few times. V and J are TRBV27 and TRBJ1-5, with D perhaps TRBD1 (6 bases). Germline CDR1 MNHEY, CDR2 SMNVEV (reference sequence). There are 15 residues in the CDR3. The V end was cut by 3 bases, the J end by 4 bases, with 13 bases between. As DNA, the CDR3 is TGTGCCAGCAGTTTTAAGGGGGATTGGAATCAGCCCCAGCATTTT. Translated: CASSFKGDWNQPQHF.

The gene calls are TRBV28 and TRBJ1-2, with D maybe TRBD1 (5 bases). CDR1 is MDHEN and CDR2 is SYDVKM in the germline V gene. There are 14 residues in the CDR3. Trimming removed 2 bases from V and 6 bases from J, with 13 bases in between. CDR3 sequence: CASSLGGRVDGYTF. DNA for the CDR3: TGTGCCAGCAGTTTAGGGGGGAGAGTAGATGGCTACACCTTC.